This TCR beta chain was recorded in a study of blood T cell repertoires in COVID-19. For the study at large: Researchers got acute and convalescent COVID-19 samples from the United States, Italy and Spain.

V dropped 2 bases and J dropped 4 bases, with 11 bases sitting between them. This CDR3 is 15 amino acids long. Germline assignment: CDR1 MNHEY and CDR2 SMNVEV (reference sequence). Here immunoSEQ multiplex PCR was the method, and the copy in TCRdb shows in-frame clones only, minus some. The data hold some 170,000 clones, with 87% observed a single time. This receptor was identified in a woman in her 50s with acute or convalescent COVID-19. The sample comprised peripheral blood. J is TRBJ2-2 and V is TRBV27, with D possibly being TRBD2 (5 bases). The DNA for the CDR3 is TGTGCCAGCAGTTTAAGGTTAGCGCCCACCGGGGAGCTGTTTTTT. Amino acids: CASSLRLAPTGELFF.